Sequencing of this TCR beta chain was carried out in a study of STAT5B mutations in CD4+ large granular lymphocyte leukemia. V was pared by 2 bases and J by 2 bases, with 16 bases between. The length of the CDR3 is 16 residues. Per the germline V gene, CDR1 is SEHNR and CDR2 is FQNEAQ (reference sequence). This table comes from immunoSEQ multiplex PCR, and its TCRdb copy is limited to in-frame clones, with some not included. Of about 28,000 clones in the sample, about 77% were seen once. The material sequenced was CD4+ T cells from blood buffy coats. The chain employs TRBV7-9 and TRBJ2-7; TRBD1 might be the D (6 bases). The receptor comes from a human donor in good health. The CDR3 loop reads CASSLSVLPGAYEQYF. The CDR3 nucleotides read TGTGCCAGCAGCTTAAGTGTGCTACCAGGGGCCTACGAGCAGTACTTC.